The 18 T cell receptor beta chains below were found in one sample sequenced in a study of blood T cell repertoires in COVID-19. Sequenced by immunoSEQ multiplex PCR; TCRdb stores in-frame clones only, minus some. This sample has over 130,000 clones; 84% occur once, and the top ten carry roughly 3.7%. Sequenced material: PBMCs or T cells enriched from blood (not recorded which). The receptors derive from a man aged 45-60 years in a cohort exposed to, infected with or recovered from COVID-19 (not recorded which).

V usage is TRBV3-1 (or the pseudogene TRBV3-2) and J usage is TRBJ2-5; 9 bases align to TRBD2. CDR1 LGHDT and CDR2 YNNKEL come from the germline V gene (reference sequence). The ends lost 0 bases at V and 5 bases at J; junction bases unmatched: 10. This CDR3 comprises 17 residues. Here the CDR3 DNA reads TGTGCCAGCAGCCAAGATGAAATAGCGGGAGCGGGGGAGACCCAGTACTTC. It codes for CASSQDEIAGAGETQYF.

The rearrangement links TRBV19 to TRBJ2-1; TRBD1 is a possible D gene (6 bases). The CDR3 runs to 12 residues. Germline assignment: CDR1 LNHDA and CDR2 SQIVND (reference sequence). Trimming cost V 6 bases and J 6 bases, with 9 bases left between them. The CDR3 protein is CASRDSGNEQFF. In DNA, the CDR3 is TGTGCCAGTAGGGACAGCGGCAATGAGCAGTTCTTC. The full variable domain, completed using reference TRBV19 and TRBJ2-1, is DGGITQSPKYLFRKEGQNVTLSCEQNLNHDAMYWYRQDPGQGLRLIYYSQIVNDFQKGDIAEGYSVSREKKESFPLTVTSAQKNPTAFYLCASRDSGNEQFFGPGTRLTVL.

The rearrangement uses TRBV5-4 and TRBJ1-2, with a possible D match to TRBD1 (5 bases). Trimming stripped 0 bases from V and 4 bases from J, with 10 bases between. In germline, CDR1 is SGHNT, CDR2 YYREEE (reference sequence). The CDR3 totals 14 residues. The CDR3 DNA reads TGTGCCAGCAGCTTGGGAGGGGAGGGCTATGGCTACACCTTC. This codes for CASSLGGEGYGYTF.

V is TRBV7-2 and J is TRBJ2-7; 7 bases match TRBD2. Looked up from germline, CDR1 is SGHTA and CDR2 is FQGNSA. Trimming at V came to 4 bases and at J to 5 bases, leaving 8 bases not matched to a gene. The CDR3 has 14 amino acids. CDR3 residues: CASSSPGEGDEQYF. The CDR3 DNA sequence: TGTGCCAGCAGCTCCCCGGGGGAGGGAGACGAGCAGTACTTC.

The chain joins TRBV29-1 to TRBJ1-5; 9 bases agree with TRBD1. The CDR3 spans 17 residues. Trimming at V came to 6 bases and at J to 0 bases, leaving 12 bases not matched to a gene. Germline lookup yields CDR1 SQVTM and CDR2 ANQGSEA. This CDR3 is CSVFRHRGPPSNQPQHF. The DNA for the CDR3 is TGCAGCGTGTTCCGGCACAGGGGGCCCCCTAGCAATCAGCCCCAGCATTTT. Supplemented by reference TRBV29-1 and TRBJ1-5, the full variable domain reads SAVISQKPSRDICQRGTSLTIQCQVDSQVTMMFWYRQQPGQSLTLIATANQGSEATYESGFVIDKFPISRPNLTFSTLTVSNMSPEDSSIYLCSVFRHRGPPSNQPQHFGDGTRLSIL.

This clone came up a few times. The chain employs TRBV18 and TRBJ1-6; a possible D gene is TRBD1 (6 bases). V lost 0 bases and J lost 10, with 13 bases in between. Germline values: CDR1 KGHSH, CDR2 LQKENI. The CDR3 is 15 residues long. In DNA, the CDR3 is TGTGCCAGCTCACCACCGAATGGGGGCCGGTCACCCCTCCACTTT. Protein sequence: CASSPPNGGRSPLHF.

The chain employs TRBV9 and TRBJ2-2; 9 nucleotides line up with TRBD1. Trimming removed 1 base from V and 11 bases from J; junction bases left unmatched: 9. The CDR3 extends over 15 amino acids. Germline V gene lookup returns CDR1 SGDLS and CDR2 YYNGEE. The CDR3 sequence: CASSVSGTGYPELFF. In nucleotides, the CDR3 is TGTGCCAGCAGCGTATCCGGGACAGGGTACCCCGAGCTGTTTTTT.

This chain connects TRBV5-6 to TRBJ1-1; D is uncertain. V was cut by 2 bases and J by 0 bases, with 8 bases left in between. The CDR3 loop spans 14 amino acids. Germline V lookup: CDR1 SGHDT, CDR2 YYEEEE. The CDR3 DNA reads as TGTGCCAGCAGCTTCACGGTACTGAACACTGAAGCTTTCTTT. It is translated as CASSFTVLNTEAFF.

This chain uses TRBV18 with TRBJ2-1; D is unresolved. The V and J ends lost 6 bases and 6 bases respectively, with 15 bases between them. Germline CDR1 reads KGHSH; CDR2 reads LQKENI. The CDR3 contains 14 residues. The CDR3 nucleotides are TGTGCCAGCTCCATCCAGGTCGCCGGCAATGAGCAGTTCTTC. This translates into CASSIQVAGNEQFF.

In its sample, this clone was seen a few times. CDR3 protein: CASSQGLAGVEQFF. The CDR3 DNA sequence: TGTGCCAGCAGCCAGGGACTAGCGGGGGTGGAGCAGTTCTTC. The chain has TRBV7-6 and TRBJ2-1, with 14 positions matching TRBD2. Germline V lookup: CDR1 SGHVS, CDR2 FNYEAQ. The CDR3 contains 14 residues. The V segment lost 5 bases and the J segment 10 bases; nucleotides outside the gene matches: 4.

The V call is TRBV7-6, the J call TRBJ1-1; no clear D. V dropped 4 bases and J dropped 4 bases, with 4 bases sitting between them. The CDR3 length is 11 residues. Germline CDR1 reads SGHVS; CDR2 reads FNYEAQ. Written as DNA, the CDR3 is TGTGCCAGCAGCTCGGTCACTGAAGCTTTCTTT. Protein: CASSSVTEAFF.

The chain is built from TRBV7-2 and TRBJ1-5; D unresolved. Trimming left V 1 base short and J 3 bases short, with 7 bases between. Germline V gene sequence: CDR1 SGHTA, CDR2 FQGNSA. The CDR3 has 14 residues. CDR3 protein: CASSLGRNNQPQHF. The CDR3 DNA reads TGTGCCAGCAGCTTAGGCAGAAACAATCAGCCCCAGCATTTT.

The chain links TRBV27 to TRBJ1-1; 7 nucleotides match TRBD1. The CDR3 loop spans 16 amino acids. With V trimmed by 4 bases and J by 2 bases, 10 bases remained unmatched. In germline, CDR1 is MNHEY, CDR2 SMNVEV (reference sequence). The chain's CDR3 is CASSSADRAVNTEAFF. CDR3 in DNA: TGTGCCAGCAGTTCAGCCGACAGGGCGGTAAACACTGAAGCTTTCTTT.

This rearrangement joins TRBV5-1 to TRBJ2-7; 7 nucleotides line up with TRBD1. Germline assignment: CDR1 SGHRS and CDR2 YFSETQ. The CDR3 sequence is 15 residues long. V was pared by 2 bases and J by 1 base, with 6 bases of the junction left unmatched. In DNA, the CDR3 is TGCGCCAGCAGCTTTGGTGGGACAGCTTCCTACGAGCAGTACTTC. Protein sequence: CASSFGGTASYEQYF.

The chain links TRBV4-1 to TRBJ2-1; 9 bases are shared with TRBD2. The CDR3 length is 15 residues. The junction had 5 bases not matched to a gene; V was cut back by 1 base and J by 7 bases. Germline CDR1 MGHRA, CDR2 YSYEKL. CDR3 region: CASSQGGLAENEQFF. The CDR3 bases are TGCGCCAGCAGCCAAGGGGGACTAGCAGAAAATGAGCAGTTCTTC.

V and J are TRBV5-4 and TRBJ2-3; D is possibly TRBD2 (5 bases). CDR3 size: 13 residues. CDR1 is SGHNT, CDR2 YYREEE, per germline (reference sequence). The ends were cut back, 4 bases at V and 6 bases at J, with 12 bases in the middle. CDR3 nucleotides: TGTGCCAGCAGCCCGCCCGGGATTGATACGCAGTATTTT. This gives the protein CASSPPGIDTQYF. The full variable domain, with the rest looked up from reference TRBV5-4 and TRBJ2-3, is ETGVTQSPTHLIKTRGQQVTLRCSSQSGHNTVSWYQQALGQGPQFIFQYYREEENGRGNFPPRFSGLQFPNYSSELNVNALELDDSALYLCASSPPGIDTQYFGPGTRLTVL.

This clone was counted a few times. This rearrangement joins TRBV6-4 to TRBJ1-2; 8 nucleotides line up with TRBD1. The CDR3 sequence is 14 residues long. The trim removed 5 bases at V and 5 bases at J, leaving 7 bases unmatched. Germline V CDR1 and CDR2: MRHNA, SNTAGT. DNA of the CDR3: TGTGCCAGCAGTCGGACAGGGATTGGATATGGCTACACCTTC. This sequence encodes CASSRTGIGYGYTF.

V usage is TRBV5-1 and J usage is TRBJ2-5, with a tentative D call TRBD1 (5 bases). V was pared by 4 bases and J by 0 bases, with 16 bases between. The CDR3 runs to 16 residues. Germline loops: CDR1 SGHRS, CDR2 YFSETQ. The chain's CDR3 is CASSLTGAMYQETQYF. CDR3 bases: TGCGCCAGCAGCCTGACTGGGGCCATGTACCAAGAGACCCAGTACTTC.